Presented here are 20 T cell receptor beta chains from one specimen sequenced in a study of blood T cell repertoires in COVID-19. Only in-frame clones appear in the TCRdb table, and some are missing; sequencing was by immunoSEQ multiplex PCR. The data show fewer than 120,000 clones, around 80% seen once. The sample was peripheral blood. The origin of the receptors is a woman of 80 years or more with acute or convalescent COVID-19.

The chain employs TRBV28 and TRBJ2-2, with D uncertain. The CDR3 extends over 14 amino acids. Germline CDR1 MDHEN, CDR2 SYDVKM. Trimming removed 2 bases at V and 5 bases at J, with 9 bases between. The CDR3 here is CASSLGQATGELFF. For the CDR3, the DNA is TGTGCCAGCAGTTTAGGTCAGGCAACCGGGGAGCTGTTTTTT.

The chain is built from TRBV6-1 and TRBJ1-2, with a possible D match to TRBD1 (6 bases). Trimming removed 3 bases from V and 8 bases from J, with 22 bases in between. CDR3 length: 16 residues. The germline V gene encodes CDR1 MNHNS and CDR2 SASEGT. Here the CDR3 reads CASSDIRQAVGRGYTF. CDR3 nucleotides: TGTGCCAGCAGTGACATCCGACAGGCGGTAGGTCGGGGCTACACCTTC.

This clone was detected only a few times. The chain joins TRBV5-1 to TRBJ2-7; D might be TRBD1 (6 bases). Germline CDR1 reads SGHRS; CDR2 reads YFSETQ. This CDR3 has 13 amino acids. The V end was cut by 4 bases, the J end by 5 bases, with 13 bases between. The CDR3 region has the DNA TGCGCCAGCAGCCCGAACCGGGACAACGAGCAGTACTTC. Translating gives CASSPNRDNEQYF.

The CDR3 DNA is TGTGCCAGCAGCTTGGGGGGACAGCAATCTGGAAACACCATATATTTT. Its protein product is CASSLGGQQSGNTIYF. V and J are TRBV5-4 and TRBJ1-3; 7 bases line up with TRBD1. Germline CDR1 is SGHNT and CDR2 is YYREEE (reference sequence). The CDR3 extends over 16 amino acids. V trimming: 0 bases; J trimming: 1 base; junction bases outside the gene matches: 4.

This chain connects TRBV2 to TRBJ2-7, with TRBD1 matching over 10 bases. Germline lookup yields CDR1 SNHLY and CDR2 FYNNEI. Trimming took 5 bases from V and 2 from J; bases not matched to a gene: 3. The CDR3 has 14 amino acids. The CDR3 sequence: CASSLDRGAYEQYF. The CDR3 DNA reads TGTGCCAGCAGTCTGGACAGGGGGGCCTACGAGCAGTACTTC.

The sample holds a few counts of this clone. The chain recombines TRBV2 with TRBJ2-7; possibly TRBD1 for D (6 bases). This CDR3 is built from 14 residues. Germline CDR1 SNHLY, CDR2 FYNNEI. V was pared by 5 bases and J by 2 bases, with 13 bases between. The chain's CDR3 is CASSPRTATYEQYF. The DNA for the CDR3 is TGTGCCAGCAGTCCACGGACAGCTACCTACGAGCAGTACTTC.

The chain combines TRBV2 with TRBJ2-7; TRBD1 matches at 9 bases. This CDR3 has 12 amino acids. The ends lost 8 bases at V and 3 bases at J; junction bases unmatched: 2. The germline V gene has CDR1 SNHLY and CDR2 FYNNEI. The CDR3: CASGQGNYEQYF. The DNA for the CDR3 is TGTGCCAGCGGACAGGGGAACTACGAGCAGTACTTC.

The J gene is TRBJ1-5, the V gene TRBV5-6; TRBD1 agrees at 8 bases. The germline CDR1 and CDR2 sequences are SGHDT and YYEEEE. The J segment lost 7 bases and the V segment lost 2 bases, leaving 5 bases of the junction unmatched. The CDR3 has 14 residues. In DNA, the CDR3 is TGTGCCAGCAGCTTCCGGGACAGGTACCAGCCCCAGCATTTT. Protein product: CASSFRDRYQPQHF.

This chain connects TRBV6-6 to TRBJ2-5; perhaps TRBD1 as D (6 bases). The V and J ends lost 6 bases and 4 bases respectively, with 9 bases between them. The CDR3 has 12 amino acids. Germline CDR1 MNHNY, CDR2 SVGAGI (reference sequence). The CDR3 is CASRDSRETQYF. Here the CDR3 DNA reads TGTGCCAGCAGGGACAGCCGAGAGACCCAGTACTTC.

The chain is built from TRBV12-3 or TRBV12-4 and TRBJ2-2, with 7 positions matching TRBD1. Germline trimming cut 6 bases from V and 6 bases from J; bases unmatched to any gene: 1. The CDR3 is 12 amino acids. The CDR3 DNA reads TGTGCCAGCAGGAGGGGGCCCGGGGAGCTGTTTTTT. This sequence encodes CASRRGPGELFF.

The rearrangement joins TRBV6-5 to TRBJ1-5, with TRBD1 as a possible D gene (6 bases). The CDR3 runs 15 residues. The germline V gene encodes CDR1 MNHEY and CDR2 SVGAGI. V shed 6 bases and J shed 0 bases, with 12 bases lying between them. The CDR3 nucleotides read TGTGCCAGCAGACAGGGTGCTTATAGCAATCAGCCCCAGCATTTT. It translates to CASRQGAYSNQPQHF.

This chain uses TRBV4-2 with TRBJ2-1; the D gene is possibly TRBD2 (5 bases). V lost 4 bases to trimming and J lost 4 bases, with 23 bases between them. The CDR3 runs 18 residues. Germline V gene lookup returns CDR1 LGHNA and CDR2 YNFKEQ. The CDR3 loop is CASSPKGGLRLYYNEQFF. The CDR3 nucleotides are TGTGCCAGCAGCCCTAAAGGTGGACTTCGACTATATTACAATGAGCAGTTCTTC.

J is TRBJ2-2 and V is TRBV2, with a possible D match to TRBD1 (6 bases). Deletions cut 2 bases from V and 6 bases from J, with 19 bases between. Looked up from germline, CDR1 is SNHLY and CDR2 is FYNNEI. This CDR3 is 17 amino acids long. Written as DNA, the CDR3 is TGTGCCAGCAGTGAATTAAGGACAGCCGAACGTCCCGGGGAGCTGTTTTTT. Translation gives CASSELRTAERPGELFF.

This chain uses TRBV5-1 with TRBJ1-4, with 7 positions matching TRBD1. CDR3 length: 15 amino acids. The germline V gene encodes CDR1 SGHRS and CDR2 YFSETQ. Losses at the gene ends were 0 bases for V and 7 bases for J; bases not matched to a gene: 6. This CDR3 reads CASSLGQGLGEKLFF. The CDR3 DNA reads as TGCGCCAGCAGCTTGGGACAGGGATTAGGTGAAAAACTGTTTTTT.

This clone showed up just once. V and J are TRBV10-3 and TRBJ1-2; 9 nucleotides match TRBD1. The CDR3 loop spans 14 amino acids. In germline, CDR1 is ENHRY, CDR2 SYGVKD. Germline trimming cut 8 bases from V and 3 bases from J; bases unmatched to any gene: 7. CDR3 bases: TGTGCCATCTCGGGACAGGGTTCGGACTATGGCTACACCTTC. Translating it yields CAISGQGSDYGYTF.

The V call is TRBV3-1 (or the pseudogene TRBV3-2), the J call TRBJ2-5, with TRBD1 as a possible D gene (5 bases). V lost 4 bases, J lost 4 bases, and 7 bases lay in between. This CDR3 spans 12 amino acids. Germline V lookup: CDR1 LGHDT, CDR2 YNNKEL (reference sequence). As DNA, the CDR3 is TGTGCCAGCAGCCCAGGGATAGAGACCCAGTACTTC. It yields the protein CASSPGIETQYF.

The chain recombines TRBV10-1 with TRBJ1-1, with 7 bases identical to TRBD1. Germline V gene sequence: CDR1 WNHNN, CDR2 SYGVQD (reference sequence). The CDR3 covers 14 residues. Losses at the gene ends were 4 bases for V and 3 bases for J; bases not matched to a gene: 5. Written as DNA, the CDR3 is TGCGCCAGCAGTGGGACAGGTCAGGACACTGAAGCTTTCTTT. Protein: CASSGTGQDTEAFF.

The chain is built from TRBV24-1 and TRBJ2-7; 8 bases are a match to TRBD2. From germline, CDR1 is KGHDR and CDR2 SFDVKD. V was pared by 3 bases and J by 2 bases, with 5 bases of the junction left unmatched. CDR3 length: 15 amino acids. CDR3 in DNA: TGTGCCACCAGTGATACCAGCGGGAGTGCCTACGAGCAGTACTTC. Residues: CATSDTSGSAYEQYF.

The chain employs TRBV5-1 and TRBJ2-2, with D uncertain. Germline CDR1 reads SGHRS; CDR2 reads YFSETQ. The V end was cut by 5 bases, the J end by 4 bases, with 12 bases between. The CDR3 covers 14 residues. The CDR3 nucleotides are TGCGCCAGCAGAAGCGAGTTGGCCACCGGGGAGCTGTTTTTT. Protein sequence: CASRSELATGELFF. Full variable domain (missing parts from reference TRBV5-1 and TRBJ2-2): KAGVTQTPRYLIKTRGQQVTLSCSPISGHRSVSWYQQTPGQGLQFLFEYFSETQRNKGNFPGRFSGRQFSNSRSEMNVSTLELGDSALYLCASRSELATGELFFGEGSRLTVL.

The chain is built from TRBV6-4 and TRBJ1-1; 8 positions agree with TRBD1. This CDR3 comprises 13 residues. Germline CDR1 is MRHNA and CDR2 is SNTAGT. J lost 5 bases, V lost 3 bases, and 2 bases had no gene match. CDR3 amino acids: CASSEQGGTEAFF. CDR3 nucleotide sequence: TGTGCCAGCAGTGAACAGGGGGGGACTGAAGCTTTCTTT.